The T cell receptor (beta chain) described here comes from a study of T cell repertoires in cytomegalovirus infection. Concerning this clonotype: Its specificity is not known.

One entry per CDR3 protein results from TCRdb running MiXCR on the reads. The profile covers roughly 500,000 distinct CDR3 sequences, with about 33% appearing a single time and roughly 15% taken by the ten largest. Germline-derived CDR1 and CDR2 are LGHNA and YSLEER. V lost 0 bases to trimming and J lost 0 bases; unmatched junction nucleotides: 16. The length of the CDR3 is 22 residues. Specimen: cultured PBMCs, collected from culture after CMV antigen stimulation. The rearrangement links TRBV4-3 to TRBJ1-4; TRBD1 matches at 10 bases. This TCR came from a human donor in good health (CMV status not recorded). Some clones in this sample may be carry-over from other donors' samples. Here the CDR3 reads CASSQDRLVRTGGATTNEKLFF. The CDR3 DNA follows: TGCGCCAGCAGCCAAGATCGGTTAGTTAGGACAGGGGGAGCAACAACTAATGAAAAACTGTTTTTT.